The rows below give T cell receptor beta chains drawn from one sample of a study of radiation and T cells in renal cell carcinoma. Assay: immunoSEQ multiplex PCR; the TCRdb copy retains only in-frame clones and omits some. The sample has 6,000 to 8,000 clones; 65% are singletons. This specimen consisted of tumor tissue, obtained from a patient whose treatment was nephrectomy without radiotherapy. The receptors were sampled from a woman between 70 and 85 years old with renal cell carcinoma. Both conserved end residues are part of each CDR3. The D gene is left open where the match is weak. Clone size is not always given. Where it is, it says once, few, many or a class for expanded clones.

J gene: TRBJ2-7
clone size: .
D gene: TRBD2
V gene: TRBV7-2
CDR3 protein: CASSFAGGTYEQYF
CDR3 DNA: TGTGCCAGCAGCTTCGCGGGGGGTACCTACGAGCAGTACTTC

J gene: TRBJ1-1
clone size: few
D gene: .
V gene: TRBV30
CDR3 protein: CAWTGLNTEAFF
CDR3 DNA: TGTGCCTGGACAGGGTTGAACACTGAAGCTTTCTTT

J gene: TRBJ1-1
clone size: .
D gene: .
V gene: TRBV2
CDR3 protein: CASRTAMNTEAFF
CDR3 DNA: TGTGCCAGCCGGACGGCCATGAACACTGAAGCTTTCTTT

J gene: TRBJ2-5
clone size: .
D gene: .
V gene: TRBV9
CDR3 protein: CASSAQRGNQETQYF
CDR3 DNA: TGTGCCAGCAGCGCCCAAAGGGGGAACCAAGAGACCCAGTACTTC

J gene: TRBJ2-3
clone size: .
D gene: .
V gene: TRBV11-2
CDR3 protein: CASSLDSPGVGTDTQYF
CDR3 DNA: TGTGCCAGCAGCTTAGATTCACCAGGGGTGGGCACAGATACGCAGTATTTT

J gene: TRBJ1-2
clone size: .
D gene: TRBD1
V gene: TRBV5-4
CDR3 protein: CASSLGQGATNYGYTF
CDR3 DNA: TGTGCCAGCAGCTTGGGACAGGGGGCTACTAACTATGGCTACACCTTC

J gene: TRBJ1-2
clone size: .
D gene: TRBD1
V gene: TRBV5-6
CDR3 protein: CASSPRQGAYGYTF
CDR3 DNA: TGTGCCAGCAGCCCTCGACAGGGGGCCTATGGCTACACCTTC

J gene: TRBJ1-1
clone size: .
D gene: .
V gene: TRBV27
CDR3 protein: CASSLQENTEAFF
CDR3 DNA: TGTGCCAGCAGTCTACAGGAGAACACTGAAGCTTTCTTT

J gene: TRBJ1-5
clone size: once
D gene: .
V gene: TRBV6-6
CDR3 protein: CASSDAMRGQPQHF
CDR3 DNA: TGTGCCAGCAGTGACGCGATGCGCGGTCAGCCCCAGCATTTT

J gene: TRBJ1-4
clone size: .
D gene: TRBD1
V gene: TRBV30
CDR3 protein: CAWSAFRGMSEKLFF
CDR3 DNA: TGTGCCTGGAGTGCCTTCAGGGGGATGTCTGAAAAACTGTTTTTT

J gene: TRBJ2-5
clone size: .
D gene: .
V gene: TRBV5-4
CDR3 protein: CASRVGPDQETQYF
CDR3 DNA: TGTGCCAGCAGGGTGGGACCGGACCAAGAGACCCAGTACTTC

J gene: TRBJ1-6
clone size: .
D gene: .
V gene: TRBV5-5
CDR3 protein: CASSWTLYNSPLHF
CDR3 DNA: TGTGCCAGCAGCTGGACACTCTATAATTCACCCCTCCACTTT

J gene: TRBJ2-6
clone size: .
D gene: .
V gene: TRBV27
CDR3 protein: CASSLSTGGANVLTF
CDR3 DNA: TGTGCCAGCAGTTTATCGACGGGGGGGGCCAACGTCCTGACTTTC

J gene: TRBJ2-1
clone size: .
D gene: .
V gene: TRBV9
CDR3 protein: CASSATGASYNEQFF
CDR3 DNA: TGTGCCAGCAGCGCAACCGGCGCCTCCTACAATGAGCAGTTCTTC

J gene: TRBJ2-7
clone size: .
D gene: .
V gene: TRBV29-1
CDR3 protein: CSVAHGGDRQYF
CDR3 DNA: TGCAGCGTTGCCCACGGGGGGGACAGGCAGTACTTC

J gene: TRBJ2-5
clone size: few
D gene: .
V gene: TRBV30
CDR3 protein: CAWTPTGRRETQYF
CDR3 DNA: TGTGCCTGGACTCCAACCGGCCGCCGGGAGACCCAGTACTTC

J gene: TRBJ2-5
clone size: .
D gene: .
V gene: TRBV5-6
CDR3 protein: CASSPPQGPETQYF
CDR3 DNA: TGTGCCAGCAGCCCACCCCAGGGACCAGAGACCCAGTACTTC

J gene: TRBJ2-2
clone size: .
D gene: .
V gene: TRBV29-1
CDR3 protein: CSVAGLATGELFF
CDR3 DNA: TGCAGCGTTGCTGGGCTAGCAACCGGGGAGCTGTTTTTT

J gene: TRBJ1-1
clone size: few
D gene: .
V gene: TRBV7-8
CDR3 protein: CASSLGSYTEAFF
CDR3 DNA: TGTGCCAGCAGCTTAGGGTCATACACTGAAGCTTTCTTT

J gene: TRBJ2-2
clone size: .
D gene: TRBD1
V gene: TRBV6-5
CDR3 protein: CASHRGDNTGELFF
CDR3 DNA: TGTGCCAGCCACAGGGGAGACAACACCGGGGAGCTGTTTTTT

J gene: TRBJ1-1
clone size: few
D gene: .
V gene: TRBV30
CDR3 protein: CAGEGRVAEAFF
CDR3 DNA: TGTGCCGGCGAAGGCAGGGTCGCTGAAGCTTTCTTT

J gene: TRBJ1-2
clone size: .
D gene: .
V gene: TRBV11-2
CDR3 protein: CASSLGVDGYTF
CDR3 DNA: TGTGCCAGCAGCTTAGGGGTGGATGGCTACACCTTC

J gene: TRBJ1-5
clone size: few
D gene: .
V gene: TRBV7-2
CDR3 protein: CASSLGGGLEPQHF
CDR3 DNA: TGTGCCAGCAGCTTAGGAGGAGGGTTGGAGCCCCAGCATTTT

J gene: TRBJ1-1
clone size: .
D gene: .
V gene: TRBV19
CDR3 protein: CASSMGGRSTEAFF
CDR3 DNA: TGTGCCAGTAGTATGGGGGGACGGAGCACTGAAGCTTTCTTT

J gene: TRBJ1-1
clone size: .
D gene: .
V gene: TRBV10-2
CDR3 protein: CASSEDRNTEAFF
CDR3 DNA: TGCGCCAGCAGTGAGGACAGGAACACTGAAGCTTTCTTT

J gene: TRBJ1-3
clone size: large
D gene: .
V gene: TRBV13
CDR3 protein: CASSSPFQGDRNTIYF
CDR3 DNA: TGTGCCAGCAGCAGCCCGTTCCAGGGAGATAGAAACACCATATATTTT

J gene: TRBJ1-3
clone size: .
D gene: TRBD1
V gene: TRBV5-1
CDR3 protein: CASSRGQGSSGNTIYF
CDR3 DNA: TGCGCCAGCAGCAGGGGACAGGGAAGCTCTGGAAACACCATATATTTT

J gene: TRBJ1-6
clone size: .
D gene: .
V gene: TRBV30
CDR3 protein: CAWSQHLGSGSPLHF
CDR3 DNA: TGTGCCTGGAGTCAGCACCTAGGGTCGGGGTCACCCCTCCACTTT

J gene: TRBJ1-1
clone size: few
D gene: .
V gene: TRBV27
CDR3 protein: CASSLGTSTEAFF
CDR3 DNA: TGTGCCAGCAGTCTCGGGACCAGCACTGAAGCTTTCTTT

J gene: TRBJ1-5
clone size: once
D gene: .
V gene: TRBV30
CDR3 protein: CAWSVGGGRNQPQHF
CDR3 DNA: TGTGCCTGGAGTGTCGGGGGGGGCCGCAATCAGCCCCAGCATTTT

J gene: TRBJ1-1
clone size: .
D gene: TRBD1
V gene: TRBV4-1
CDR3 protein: CASSQEDRGGTEAFF
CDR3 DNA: TGCGCCAGCAGCCAAGAGGACAGGGGAGGCACTGAAGCTTTCTTT

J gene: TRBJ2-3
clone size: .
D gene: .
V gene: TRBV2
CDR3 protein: CASSSDSPSTDTQYF
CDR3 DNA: TGTGCCAGCAGTTCGGACAGCCCTAGCACAGATACGCAGTATTTT

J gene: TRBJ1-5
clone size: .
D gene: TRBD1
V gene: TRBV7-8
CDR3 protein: CASRLGVGTGLNQPQHF
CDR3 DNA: TGTGCCAGCAGATTAGGGGTGGGGACAGGGCTCAATCAGCCCCAGCATTTT

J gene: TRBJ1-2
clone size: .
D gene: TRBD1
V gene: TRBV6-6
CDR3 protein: CASSYQGANGYTF
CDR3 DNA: TGTGCCAGCAGTTACCAGGGGGCGAATGGCTACACCTTC

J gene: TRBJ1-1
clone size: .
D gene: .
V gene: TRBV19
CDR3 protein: CASSERGGAILENTEAFF
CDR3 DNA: TGTGCCAGTAGTGAACGGGGAGGGGCCATCCTCGAGAACACTGAAGCTTTCTTT

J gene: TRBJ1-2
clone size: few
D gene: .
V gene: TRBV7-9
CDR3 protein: CASSLGMGNYGYTF
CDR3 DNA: TGTGCCAGCAGCTTGGGGATGGGTAACTATGGCTACACCTTC

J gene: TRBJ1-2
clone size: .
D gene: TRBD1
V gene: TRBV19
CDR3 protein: CASSRDRGRYGYTF
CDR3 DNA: TGTGCCAGTAGTCGGGACAGGGGGAGGTATGGCTACACCTTC

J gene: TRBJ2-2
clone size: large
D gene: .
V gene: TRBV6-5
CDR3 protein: CASSYSTQGELFF
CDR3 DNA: TGTGCCAGCAGTTACTCGACGCAAGGGGAGCTGTTTTTT

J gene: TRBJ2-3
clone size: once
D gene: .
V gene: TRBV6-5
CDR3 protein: CASSTRNTQYF
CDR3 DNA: TGTGCCAGCAGCACTAGGAATACGCAGTATTTT

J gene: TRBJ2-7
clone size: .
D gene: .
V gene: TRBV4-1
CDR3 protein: CASSQDWGGPYEQYF
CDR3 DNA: TGCGCCAGCAGCCAAGATTGGGGGGGGCCTTACGAGCAGTACTTC

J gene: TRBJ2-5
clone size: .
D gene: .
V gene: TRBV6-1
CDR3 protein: CASSEGSRGRGETQYF
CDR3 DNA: TGTGCCAGCAGTGAAGGTTCGAGGGGGCGGGGAGAGACCCAGTACTTC

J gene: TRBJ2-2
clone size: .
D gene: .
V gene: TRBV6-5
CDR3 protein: CASSYAGADTGELFF
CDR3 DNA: TGTGCCAGCAGTTACGCAGGGGCCGACACCGGGGAGCTGTTTTTT

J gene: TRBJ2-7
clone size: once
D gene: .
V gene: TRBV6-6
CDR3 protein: CASRLSGASYEQYF
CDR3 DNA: TGTGCCAGCAGACTTTCAGGGGCCTCCTACGAGCAGTACTTC

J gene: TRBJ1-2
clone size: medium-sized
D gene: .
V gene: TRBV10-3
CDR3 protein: CAFRVGHLGYTF
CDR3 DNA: TGTGCCTTCCGGGTTGGACATTTGGGCTACACCTTC

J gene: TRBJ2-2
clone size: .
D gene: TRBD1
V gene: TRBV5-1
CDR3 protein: CASSLGQGRELFF
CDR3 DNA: TGCGCCAGCAGCTTGGGACAGGGAAGGGAGCTGTTTTTT

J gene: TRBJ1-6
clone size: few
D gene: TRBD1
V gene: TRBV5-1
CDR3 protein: CASSLDGGQTAPLHF
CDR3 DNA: TGCGCCAGCAGCTTGGACGGGGGACAGACGGCCCCCCTCCACTTT

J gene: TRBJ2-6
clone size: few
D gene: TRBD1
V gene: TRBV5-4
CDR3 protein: CASSLDRGAGANVLTF
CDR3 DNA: TGTGCCAGCAGCTTGGACAGGGGGGCTGGGGCCAACGTCCTGACTTTC

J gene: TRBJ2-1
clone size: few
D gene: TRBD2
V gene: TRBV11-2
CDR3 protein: CASSPAGAYNEQFF
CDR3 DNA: TGTGCCAGCAGCCCCGCGGGAGCCTACAATGAGCAGTTCTTC

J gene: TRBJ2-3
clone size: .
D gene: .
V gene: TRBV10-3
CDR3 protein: CAISEEAGSTDTQYF
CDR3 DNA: TGTGCCATCAGTGAGGAGGCGGGGAGCACAGATACGCAGTATTTT

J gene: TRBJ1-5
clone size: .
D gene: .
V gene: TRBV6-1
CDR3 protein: CASSDRNSQPQHF
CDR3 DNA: TGTGCCAGCAGTGATCGGAACTCTCAGCCCCAGCATTTT